One and the same sample provided the 14 T cell receptor beta chains below, sequenced in a study of cytomegalovirus exposure and HLA in healthy donors. Profiled with immunoSEQ multiplex PCR; TCRdb holds only in-frame clones, not every one. This sample yields around 60,000 clones, of which 75% to 95% are seen a single time; roughly 3% belongs to the top ten. The sequenced sample was PBMCs. Every receptor here comes from a man aged 18 to 29 in good health and CMV-seronegative.

The rearrangement joins TRBV7-6 to TRBJ2-2; 11 bases line up with TRBD2. The trim removed 4 bases at V and 2 bases at J, leaving 9 bases unmatched. CDR3 length: 18 amino acids. CDR1 is SGHVS, CDR2 FNYEAQ, per germline. For the CDR3, the DNA is TGTGCCAGCAGCTCCCGGCCAGGGACTAGCGGAAACACCGGGGAGCTGTTTTTT. Translation: CASSSRPGTSGNTGELFF.

The chain employs TRBV19 and TRBJ2-2; 14 nucleotides agree with TRBD2. The V gene end was trimmed by 1 base and the J gene end by 4 bases; junction bases not matched to a gene: 2. The CDR3 length is 17 residues. CDR1 is LNHDA and CDR2 is SQIVND in the germline V gene (reference sequence). This chain's CDR3 is CASSIGLAGGITGELFF. As DNA, the CDR3 is TGTGCCAGTAGTATAGGACTAGCGGGAGGGATCACCGGGGAGCTGTTTTTT.

V is TRBV5-1 and J is TRBJ2-7; TRBD2 aligns across 8 bases. There are 15 residues in the CDR3. Germline V CDR1 and CDR2: SGHRS, YFSETQ. With 4 bases clipped from V and 7 bases from J, the junction kept 13 bases outside the gene matches. CDR3 residues: CASSPSLRGAREQYF. CDR3 DNA sequence: TGCGCCAGCAGCCCCTCTCTGCGGGGGGCTCGGGAGCAGTACTTC.

The chain carries TRBV14 and TRBJ2-7, with a possible D match to TRBD2 (5 bases). Germline CDR1 and CDR2: SGHDN and FVKESK. The V gene lost 8 bases and the J gene lost 0 bases, with 8 bases spanning the gap. This CDR3 comprises 12 residues. This CDR3 reads CASGSTSYEQYF. CDR3 nucleotide sequence: TGTGCCAGCGGGAGTACCTCCTACGAGCAGTACTTC.

The rearrangement links TRBV2 to TRBJ2-7; the match to TRBD2 covers 7 bases. Trimming at V came to 4 bases and at J to 3 bases, leaving 3 bases not matched to a gene. This CDR3 is built from 13 residues. Germline-derived CDR1 and CDR2 are SNHLY and FYNNEI. The CDR3 spells CASSVRECYEQYF. In DNA form, the CDR3 reads TGTGCCAGCAGTGTGCGGGAGTGCTACGAGCAGTACTTC.

V usage is TRBV6-5 and J usage is TRBJ2-5; 9 bases map to TRBD1. V gave up 7 bases and J gave up 4 bases; unmatched junction bases: 7. The CDR3 is 14 amino acids. In germline, CDR1 is MNHEY, CDR2 SVGAGI. In DNA form, the CDR3 reads TGTGCCAGCAATCCGGGACAGGGAAGAGAGACCCAGTACTTC. This translates into CASNPGQGRETQYF.

This clone occurred a few times. V is TRBV6-1 and J is TRBJ1-2; 9 nucleotides align to TRBD1. Germline lookup yields CDR1 MNHNS and CDR2 SASEGT. CDR3 size: 13 residues. V lost 11 bases, J lost 2 bases, and 6 bases stayed unmatched. Written as DNA, the CDR3 is TGTGCCGTAGGGACAGGGACCAACTATGGCTACACCTTC. Translated, it gives CAVGTGTNYGYTF.

The chain uses TRBV7-6 and TRBJ1-1; weak D call: TRBD1 (5 bases). V lost 0 bases, J lost 1 base, and 9 bases lay in between. CDR3 length: 15 amino acids. The germline CDR1 and CDR2 sequences are SGHVS and FNYEAQ. This chain's CDR3 is CASSLAGHANTEAFF. DNA of the CDR3: TGTGCCAGCAGCTTAGCGGGGCACGCGAACACTGAAGCTTTCTTT.

This chain joins TRBV11-2 and TRBJ2-7, with a possible D match to TRBD1 (6 bases). Germline V gene sequence: CDR1 SGHAT, CDR2 FQNNGV. The CDR3 is 16 residues long. V lost 5 bases to trimming and J lost 7 bases, with 24 bases between them. CDR3 in amino acids: CASSPGSRGKGSEQYF. In DNA, the CDR3 is TGTGCCAGCAGCCCTGGATCCAGGGGTAAGGGTTCTGAGCAGTACTTC.

This clone was observed a single time. The V gene is TRBV9, the J gene TRBJ2-3; 12 bases are shared with TRBD1. Trimming cost V 4 bases and J 6 bases; bases outside gene matches: 6. The CDR3 spans 15 residues. Looked up from germline, CDR1 is SGDLS and CDR2 is YYNGEE. The CDR3: CASSWGQGASDTQYF. The DNA of the CDR3 is TGTGCCAGCAGCTGGGGACAGGGGGCATCCGATACGCAGTATTTT.

This chain's CDR3 is CASSQDWAGHNPYEQYF. DNA for the CDR3: TGTGCCAGCAGCCAAGATTGGGCAGGGCACAACCCCTACGAGCAGTACTTC. The chain couples TRBV4-2 to TRBJ2-7; perhaps TRBD1 as D (5 bases). There are 17 residues in the CDR3. Germline loops: CDR1 LGHNA, CDR2 YNFKEQ. The V gene lost 0 bases and the J gene lost 2 bases, with 17 bases spanning the gap.

The chain employs TRBV20-1 and TRBJ2-7; weak D call: TRBD2 (6 bases). V lost 6 bases and J 7 bases, leaving 10 bases between the germline ends. CDR3 length: 10 amino acids. Germline V gives CDR1 DFQATT, CDR2 SNEGSKA (reference sequence). This chain's CDR3 is CSAQEGEQYF. The CDR3 bases are TGCAGTGCCCAGGAGGGGGAGCAGTACTTC.

In its sample, this clone was seen once. The gene calls are TRBV28 and TRBJ1-2; possible D gene TRBD1, 6 bases. This CDR3 spans 14 amino acids. CDR1 and CDR2 from the germline V gene are MDHEN and SYDVKM. V lost 5 bases and J 2 bases, leaving 12 bases between the germline ends. CDR3 nucleotide sequence: TGTGCCAGCAGTGGCAACAGGGTAAACTATGGCTACACCTTC. Translated: CASSGNRVNYGYTF.

The V call is TRBV4-1, the J call TRBJ2-1, with 9 bases matching TRBD2. CDR3 length equals 15 residues. In germline, CDR1 is MGHRA, CDR2 YSYEKL. Unmatched junction bases numbered 11, after V lost 8 bases and J lost 6 bases. The CDR3 DNA reads TGCGCCAGCCAAAGGGCAGCGGGAGGAGGCAATGAGCAGTTCTTC. It specifies CASQRAAGGGNEQFF.